These 5 T cell receptor beta chains share one sample of origin, sequenced in a study of T cell changes during pregnancy in multiple sclerosis. TCRdb keeps only in-frame clones here, not all; method: immunoSEQ multiplex PCR. The sample has 90,000 to 120,000 clones, 85% to 95% seen once. The sample here was peripheral blood, taken in the third trimester of pregnancy. The source is a female donor in good health, enrolled as a control in a pregnancy study.

The J gene is TRBJ2-6, the V gene TRBV30; TRBD1 matches at 8 bases. This CDR3 is 18 amino acids long. V dropped 3 bases and J dropped 3; count of bases not matched to a gene: 13. Germline values: CDR1 GTSNPN, CDR2 SVGIG (reference sequence). The CDR3 spells CAWRADRATFGGANVLTF. In nucleotides, the CDR3 is TGTGCCTGGAGGGCGGACAGGGCTACTTTCGGTGGGGCCAACGTCCTGACTTTC.

The rearrangement links TRBV7-6 to TRBJ2-2; D may be TRBD2 (6 bases). The CDR3 is 16 amino acids. CDR1 and CDR2 (germline): SGHVS, FNYEAQ. With 5 bases removed from V and 1 base from J, the gap between germline ends came to 14 bases. The CDR3 is CASSARTGENTGELFF. CDR3 nucleotides: TGTGCCAGCAGCGCCCGTACGGGGGAGAACACCGGGGAGCTGTTTTTT.

The gene calls are TRBV19 and TRBJ2-5, with a possible D match to TRBD1 (6 bases). Germline V CDR1 and CDR2: LNHDA, SQIVND (reference sequence). This CDR3 contains 13 residues. V lost 6 bases, J lost 2 bases, and 10 bases lay in between. This CDR3 reads CASRGTLQETQYF. In nucleotides, the CDR3 is TGTGCCAGTAGAGGGACATTACAAGAGACCCAGTACTTC.

The chain couples TRBV10-3 to TRBJ1-1; 7 bases are a match to TRBD1. CDR3 length: 13 residues. With V trimmed by 6 bases and J by 1 base, 2 bases remained unmatched. Germline loops: CDR1 ENHRY, CDR2 SYGVKD. This chain's CDR3 is CAISDRENTEAFF. CDR3 DNA sequence: TGTGCCATCAGCGACAGGGAGAACACTGAAGCTTTCTTT.

This clone appeared a single time. The chain uses TRBV7-9 and TRBJ1-1; D perhaps matches TRBD1 (5 bases). CDR1 is SEHNR and CDR2 is FQNEAQ in the germline V gene (reference sequence). The V end lost 7 bases, the J end lost 1 base, and 13 bases lay between the germline ends. CDR3 size: 14 residues. CDR3 residues: CASTLIGQNTEAFF. The CDR3 region has the DNA TGTGCCAGCACCCTAATCGGACAGAACACTGAAGCTTTCTTT.